Sequencing of this T cell receptor beta chain was carried out in a study of blood T cells in healthy people across ages (dated by TCRdb to about 2015). Background for the entire study: In model experiments, roughly one uniquely barcoded TCR beta cDNA molecule per two T cells was captured by template switching. To track age-related changes in TCR beta repertoire diversity, the study relied on deep sequencing normalized with unique cDNA molecular identifiers. The donors were divided into four age groups: young (average roughly 15 years), middle-aged (roughly 42), aged (roughly 66) and long-lived (roughly 86). Donors of different ages were randomly distributed across sequencing lanes to avoid experimental bias. Using the same blood draw, the study looked at two additional independent replicas of 1 million unique cDNA reads for two donors, one aged 18 to 30 and the other aged 80 or older.

Note on this clonotype: The antigen this receptor binds is unknown. No qualities accompany the bases; no much larger clone lies one base away.

Measured from the cysteine to the phenylalanine, the CDR3 is 13 residues long. Here the CDR3 DNA is all that survives: 39 bases in frame from base 1. V loses 6 bases, J loses 7 bases, and the germline ends lie 13 bases apart. CDR1 is given as ENHRY and CDR2 as SYGVKD, both from the germline V gene. On the study overall, not on this receptor specifically: Since profiling was done on bulk unsorted PBMCs, naive and antigen-experienced compartments could not be conclusively compared. Compared with the aged group, more naive CD4+ T cells, fewer expanded clones and increased TCR diversity were shown by the long-lived group, suggesting age selection. Observed TCR beta diversity per million T cells fell roughly linearly with age, and a significant reduction was already apparent by age roughly 40. Estimates of total diversity from one million sequenced T cells were regarded as lower bounds and underestimates. Because the CMV infection status of the donors was unknown, age-related changes in expanded clonotypes may potentially have been confounded. Observed TCR beta diversity correlated strongly with the percentage of naive T cells measured by flow cytometry.

Receptor libraries were prepared by 5' RACE. Sequencing instrument: Illumina HiSeq 2500. A second about 7 to 11 cycle PCR used a sample-barcoded 5' primer and a J-beta primer mix. A template-switch 5' adaptor carrying 12 random nucleotides introduced a unique molecular identifier onto each TCR beta cDNA molecule. Each sample yielded at least 3 million CDR3-containing paired-end reads. The Mint cDNA synthesis kit, primed by a TRBC-specific oligonucleotide, was used to synthesize first-strand cDNA from all RNA. After uracil-DNA glycosylase treatment, a first 18-cycle PCR used universal primers M1SS and BC2_uni_R on all cDNA. Processing in the source paper ran as follows. For normalization, 1 million high-quality reads, each with a distinct molecular identifier, were randomly selected from each sample. Reads with shared molecular identifiers were discarded instead of being binned into consensus sequences. MiTCR, set to a Q25 quality threshold and the strictest error-elimination algorithm, was used for CDR3 identification, clonotype clustering and error correction. Lower-bound total TCR beta diversity was estimated with a nonparametric unseen species model using Euler transformation. TCRdb's own reprocessing of the public reads used fastp at Q25 and MiXCR and kept productive beta chains. A single entry per CDR3 protein holds the most common genes and DNA from its merged rows. TCRdb, not the authors, supplied the V and J calls. The sample table lists about 830,000 distinct CDR3 sequences, roughly 60% of them with a count of one. About a quarter of the sample belongs to the ten largest clones.

The approximately 39 donors, aged roughly 6 to 95 years, were systemically healthy Caucasian individuals from Russia. Around 10 milliliters of peripheral blood were drawn from each donor into EDTA-treated Vacutainer tubes. PBMCs were isolated by Ficoll-Paque density-gradient centrifugation, with at least 6 million obtained per sample. Total RNA, at least 5 micrograms per sample, was extracted from PBMCs with Trizol reagent. The percentages of naive CD45RAhigh/CD27high T cells were determined by flow cytometry on a PBMC aliquot from every donor. This clonotype was obtained from a man aged 25-40 years in good health. The specimen sequenced was blood. In this chain, TRBV10-3 is recombined with TRBJ2-1; the D gene is perhaps TRBD1, on 5 matching bases. At the DNA level, the sequence is TGTGCCATCAGCGACCAGGGAACGAATGAGCAGTTCTTC. Its protein reads: CAISDQGTNEQFF.